These 5 T cell receptor beta chains share one sample of origin, sequenced in a study of blood T cell repertoires in COVID-19. Method: immunoSEQ multiplex PCR; TCRdb's copy keeps in-frame clones and lacks some. Of about 320,000 clones listed, around 88% are singletons. Sequencing was carried out using peripheral blood. The origin of the receptors is a woman in her 30s with COVID-19, enrolled during active disease.

This clone was counted a single time. This chain uses TRBV18 with TRBJ2-2; no reliable D call. Germline assignment: CDR1 KGHSH and CDR2 LQKENI. V lost 3 bases to trimming and J lost 2 bases, with 4 bases between them. This CDR3 is 13 amino acids long. The CDR3 region is CASSPSNTGELFF. The CDR3 DNA follows: TGTGCCAGCTCACCGTCAAACACCGGGGAGCTGTTTTTT.

The CDR3 sequence: CATRNGGATGELFF. The CDR3 nucleotides read TGTGCCACGAGAAACGGCGGAGCCACCGGGGAGCTGTTTTTT. The chain is built from TRBV10-3 and TRBJ2-2; no clear D gene. The CDR3 runs to 14 residues. The V gene's germline CDR1 is ENHRY and CDR2 SYGVKD. V was cut by 10 bases and J by 4 bases, with 16 bases left in between.

The chain has TRBV7-9 and TRBJ2-7, with D unclear. This CDR3 spans 12 amino acids. Germline V gene sequence: CDR1 SEHNR, CDR2 FQNEAQ (reference sequence). V lost 1 base to trimming and J lost 3 bases, with 4 bases between them. The CDR3, as DNA: TGTGCCAGCAGCTTAGTCATCTACGAGCAGTACTTC. As protein: CASSLVIYEQYF.

This clone was detected once. The gene calls are TRBV18 and TRBJ1-1, with 7 bases identical to TRBD1. Germline loops: CDR1 KGHSH, CDR2 LQKENI. This CDR3 region has 13 residues. The ends lost 5 bases at V and 6 bases at J; junction bases unmatched: 6. The CDR3 loop is CASSKTGSPEAFF. Written as DNA, the CDR3 is TGTGCCAGCTCAAAGACAGGGTCCCCTGAAGCTTTCTTT. Together with reference TRBV18 and TRBJ1-1, the CDR3 gives the full variable domain: NAGVMQNPRHLVRRRGQEARLRCSPMKGHSHVYWYRQLPEEGLKFMVYLQKENIIDESGMPKERFSAEFPKEGPSILRIQQVVRGDSAAYFCASSKTGSPEAFFGQGTRLTVV.

V gene TRBV2 combines with J gene TRBJ1-2, with 9 bases aligning to TRBD1. CDR1 is SNHLY, CDR2 FYNNEI, per germline. With 1 base clipped from V and 7 bases from J, the junction kept 4 bases outside the gene matches. The length of the CDR3 is 14 residues. The CDR3 reads CASSEGTGVSGYTF. As DNA, the CDR3 is TGTGCCAGCAGTGAAGGGACAGGGGTTAGTGGCTACACCTTC.